These 22 T cell receptor beta chains were sequenced from one sample in a study of control samples from healthy donors and cancer patients. Repertoires were generated with immunoSEQ multiplex PCR, while TCRdb's copy carries only in-frame clones and drops some. Among some 7,000 clones listed, under 90% were seen once. Sequenced sample: PBMCs. The origin of the receptors is a man between 65 and 80 years old with lung cancer.

Written as DNA, the CDR3 is TGCGCCAGCAGCCAAGATCCTGGGGGGCTCTATGGCTACACCTTC. It is translated as CASSQDPGGLYGYTF. V gene TRBV4-3 combines with J gene TRBJ1-2; D might be TRBD1 (6 bases). The CDR3 has 15 amino acids. Per germline, CDR1 LGHNA and CDR2 YSLEER. V lost 0 bases and J 4 bases, leaving 12 bases between the germline ends.

This chain links TRBV7-2 with TRBJ2-7; D gene unclear. Germline values: CDR1 SGHTA, CDR2 FQGNSA. V shed 3 bases and J shed 1 base, with 7 bases lying between them. This CDR3 is built from 13 residues. The CDR3 loop reads CASSFFTSYEQYF. In DNA, the CDR3 is TGTGCCAGCAGCTTCTTTACTTCCTACGAGCAGTACTTC.

V usage is TRBV24-1 and J usage is TRBJ2-3, with D possibly TRBD1 on 7 matching bases. The CDR3 spans 14 residues. V lost 9 bases to trimming and J lost 2 bases, with 14 bases between them. Germline V CDR1 and CDR2: KGHDR, SFDVKD. This chain's CDR3 is CATQGGGATDTQYF. CDR3 nucleotides: TGTGCCACCCAAGGGGGCGGGGCCACAGATACGCAGTATTTT.

V usage is TRBV7-9 and J usage is TRBJ1-4; 9 nucleotides agree with TRBD1. Per germline, CDR1 SEHNR and CDR2 FQNEAQ (reference sequence). V shed 5 bases and J 8 bases; nucleotides not matched to a gene: 6. The CDR3 runs 14 residues. CDR3 DNA: TGTGCCAGCAGCCGGGGACAGGGAACCGAAAAACTGTTTTTT. As protein: CASSRGQGTEKLFF.

The chain combines TRBV3-1 (or the pseudogene TRBV3-2) with TRBJ1-3; a possible D gene is TRBD1 (6 bases). The CDR3 runs to 15 residues. Germline-derived CDR1 and CDR2 are LGHDT and YNNKEL (reference sequence). Deletions cut 4 bases from V and 5 bases from J, with 15 bases between. The CDR3 here is CASSPRQAGRNTIYF. The CDR3 nucleotides read TGTGCCAGCAGCCCCCGACAGGCGGGGAGAAACACCATATATTTT.

The genes are TRBV20-1 and TRBJ2-3; D may be TRBD2 (6 bases). Germline V CDR1 and CDR2: DFQATT, SNEGSKA (reference sequence). This CDR3 is built from 14 residues. Trimming removed 3 bases from V and 10 bases from J, with 20 bases in between. CDR3 loop: CSASPGLRYFPQYF. CDR3 bases: TGCAGTGCTAGTCCGGGACTGCGCTATTTCCCGCAGTATTTT.

V is TRBV5-1 and J is TRBJ2-7; 12 positions agree with TRBD2. V shed 4 bases, J shed 1 base, and the junction held 6 bases outside the gene matches. The CDR3 contains 16 residues. Germline V gene data show CDR1 as SGHRS and CDR2 as YFSETQ. The CDR3 bases are TGCGCCAGCAGCCCCATGACTAGCGGGAGTTCCTACGAGCAGTACTTC. This translates into CASSPMTSGSSYEQYF. The full variable domain, rest sourced from reference TRBV5-1 and TRBJ2-7, is KAGVTQTPRYLIKTRGQQVTLSCSPISGHRSVSWYQQTPGQGLQFLFEYFSETQRNKGNFPGRFSGRQFSNSRSEMNVSTLELGDSALYLCASSPMTSGSSYEQYFGPGTRLTVT.

The rearrangement uses TRBV2 and TRBJ1-5, with 8 bases that match TRBD1. The V segment lost 6 bases and the J segment 0 bases; nucleotides outside the gene matches: 7. Germline loops: CDR1 SNHLY, CDR2 FYNNEI. This CDR3 is built from 16 residues. The CDR3 coding sequence is TGTGCCAGCAGCCTCGACAGGGGCCATAGCAATCAGCCCCAGCATTTT. This translates into CASSLDRGHSNQPQHF. Variable domain in full (rest from reference TRBV2 and TRBJ1-5): EPEVTQTPSHQVTQMGQEVILRCVPISNHLYFYWYRQILGQKVEFLVSFYNNEISEKSEIFDDQFSVERPDGSNFTLKIRSTKLEDSAMYFCASSLDRGHSNQPQHFGDGTRLSIL.

This clone is classed as large (0.1 to 1%). The rearrangement links TRBV18 to TRBJ2-3; possible D gene TRBD1, 5 bases. The length of the CDR3 is 14 residues. The V gene lost 3 bases and the J gene lost 2 bases, with 9 bases spanning the gap. Germline V gene data show CDR1 as KGHSH and CDR2 as LQKENI. The CDR3 coding sequence is TGTGCCAGCTCACCCTCAGGGTTCACAGATACGCAGTATTTT. Protein: CASSPSGFTDTQYF. The entire variable domain, with the rest obtained from reference TRBV18 and TRBJ2-3, is as follows: NAGVMQNPRHLVRRRGQEARLRCSPMKGHSHVYWYRQLPEEGLKFMVYLQKENIIDESGMPKERFSAEFPKEGPSILRIQQVVRGDSAAYFCASSPSGFTDTQYFGPGTRLTVL.

CDR3: CASSFLSSGLYNEQFF. CDR3 coding DNA: TGTGCCAGCAGTTTCCTTTCTAGCGGGCTCTACAATGAGCAGTTCTTC. The chain links TRBV28 to TRBJ2-1; 8 bases align to TRBD2. Germline assignment: CDR1 MDHEN and CDR2 SYDVKM. V shed 3 bases and J 3 bases; nucleotides not matched to a gene: 7. This CDR3 spans 16 amino acids. Supplemented by reference TRBV28 and TRBJ2-1, the full variable domain reads DVKVTQSSRYLVKRTGEKVFLECVQDMDHENMFWYRQDPGLGLRLIYFSYDVKMKEKGDIPEGYSVSREKKERFSLILESASTNQTSMYLCASSFLSSGLYNEQFFGPGTRLTVL.

The chain carries TRBV18 and TRBJ2-1; D is ambiguous. The germline gives CDR1 KGHSH, CDR2 LQKENI. The CDR3 has 14 amino acids. V was pared by 3 bases and J by 6 bases, with 12 bases between. DNA for the CDR3: TGTGCCAGCTCACCGGACGTCAGGTCCAATGAGCAGTTCTTC. It encodes CASSPDVRSNEQFF.

The V gene is TRBV7-2, the J gene TRBJ2-3; D is possibly TRBD2 (5 bases). Trimming took off 3 bases at V and 4 bases at J, with 17 bases between the two ends. Germline CDR1 SGHTA, CDR2 FQGNSA. CDR3 size: 16 residues. The DNA for the CDR3 is TGTGCCAGCAGCTTCGGAGGTGGGAGTTCGGCAGATACGCAGTATTTT. Translated, it gives CASSFGGGSSADTQYF.

The CDR3 loop is CSVEGLGVAGANVLTF. The CDR3 bases are TGCAGCGTTGAAGGTCTCGGGGTTGCCGGGGCCAACGTCCTGACTTTC. This chain links TRBV29-1 with TRBJ2-6, with D perhaps matching TRBD2 (5 bases). This CDR3 contains 16 residues. Germline V CDR1 and CDR2: SQVTM, ANQGSEA. The germline V and J ends were trimmed by 1 base and 4 bases, with 14 bases remaining between them.

The chain has TRBV18 and TRBJ1-1, with TRBD1 as a possible D gene (5 bases). The CDR3 runs 15 residues. CDR1 and CDR2 from the germline V gene are KGHSH and LQKENI. The ends were cut back, 2 bases at V and 0 bases at J, with 10 bases in the middle. CDR3 sequence reads: CASSPSRDLNTEAFF. The CDR3 DNA reads as TGTGCCAGCTCACCATCGAGGGACCTGAACACTGAAGCTTTCTTT.

The chain uses TRBV29-1 and TRBJ2-5; perhaps TRBD1 as D (5 bases). The V gene lost 3 bases and the J gene lost 5 bases, with 10 bases spanning the gap. The V gene's germline CDR1 is SQVTM and CDR2 ANQGSEA. CDR3 length equals 12 residues. CDR3 region: CSVDQGGETQYF. CDR3 sequence (DNA): TGCAGCGTTGACCAGGGTGGGGAGACCCAGTACTTC.

This chain links TRBV9 with TRBJ1-2, with 7 bases matching TRBD1. The ends lost 0 bases at V and 6 bases at J; junction bases unmatched: 20. The V gene's germline CDR1 is SGDLS and CDR2 YYNGEE. There are 19 residues in the CDR3. The CDR3 bases are TGTGCCAGCAGCGTAGCTACGGGTACAACAGGTAGGGGGCTGGATGGCTACACCTTC. Translation: CASSVATGTTGRGLDGYTF.

V and J are TRBV5-4 and TRBJ1-2; 11 bases align to TRBD1. This CDR3 is 16 amino acids long. The trim removed 4 bases at V and 0 bases at J, leaving 5 bases unmatched. Germline loops: CDR1 SGHNT, CDR2 YYREEE (reference sequence). CDR3 coding DNA: TGTGCCAGCAGCATGGGACAGGGGGTCTCTAACTATGGCTACACCTTC. Translation: CASSMGQGVSNYGYTF.

This clone counts as medium-sized (0.01 to 0.1%). V usage is TRBV20-1 and J usage is TRBJ2-1, with D possibly TRBD2 on 6 matching bases. Germline CDR1 reads DFQATT; CDR2 reads SNEGSKA (reference sequence). The CDR3 has 11 amino acids. The V end was cut by 6 bases, the J end by 8 bases, with 11 bases between. As DNA, the CDR3 is TGCAGTGCCAGGAGGGATCATGAGCAGTTCTTC. This gives the protein CSARRDHEQFF.

The chain has TRBV7-9 and TRBJ2-7; D is undetermined. Between the trimmed V and J ends, which lost 5 bases and 1 base, there was a span of 24 bases. This CDR3 comprises 18 residues. From germline, CDR1 is SEHNR and CDR2 FQNEAQ (reference sequence). CDR3 coding DNA: TGTGCCAGCAGCCCCCTCGGGCCGGCTAGGGTAGGATCCTACGAGCAGTACTTC. It codes for CASSPLGPARVGSYEQYF.

This chain links TRBV28 with TRBJ2-4; D gene ambiguous. The germline V and J ends were trimmed by 6 bases and 2 bases, with 11 bases remaining between them. This CDR3 contains 14 residues. Germline-derived CDR1 and CDR2 are MDHEN and SYDVKM. The CDR3 loop reads CASSLGYPKNIQYF. The DNA of the CDR3 is TGTGCCAGCAGCCTTGGCTATCCCAAAAACATTCAGTACTTC.

The rearrangement joins TRBV30 to TRBJ2-7; 14 bases agree with TRBD2. The V gene end was trimmed by 6 bases and the J gene end by 2 bases; junction bases not matched to a gene: 6. The CDR3 length is 15 residues. From germline, CDR1 is GTSNPN and CDR2 SVGIG (reference sequence). As DNA, the CDR3 is TGTGCCTGTACCGGGACTAGCGGGAGTGCCTACGAGCAGTACTTC. The encoded protein is CACTGTSGSAYEQYF.

V gene TRBV9 combines with J gene TRBJ1-4; TRBD1 matches at 7 bases. Germline loops: CDR1 SGDLS, CDR2 YYNGEE. The V segment lost 4 bases and the J segment 5 bases; nucleotides outside the gene matches: 2. The CDR3 extends over 13 amino acids. This CDR3 reads CASSRDSNEKLFF. The CDR3 DNA reads as TGTGCCAGCAGCCGGGACAGCAATGAAAAACTGTTTTTT.